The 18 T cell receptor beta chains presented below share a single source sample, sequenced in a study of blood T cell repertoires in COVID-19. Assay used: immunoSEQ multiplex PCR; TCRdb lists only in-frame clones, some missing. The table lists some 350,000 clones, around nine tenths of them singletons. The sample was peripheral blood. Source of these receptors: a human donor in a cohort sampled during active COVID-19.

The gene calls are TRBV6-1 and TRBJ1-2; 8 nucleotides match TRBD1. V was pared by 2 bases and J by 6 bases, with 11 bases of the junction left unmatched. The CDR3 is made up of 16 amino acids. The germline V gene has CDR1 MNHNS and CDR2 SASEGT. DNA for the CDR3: TGTGCCAGCAGTGAACGAGACAGGGGAGGGATCGATGGCTACACCTTC. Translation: CASSERDRGGIDGYTF.

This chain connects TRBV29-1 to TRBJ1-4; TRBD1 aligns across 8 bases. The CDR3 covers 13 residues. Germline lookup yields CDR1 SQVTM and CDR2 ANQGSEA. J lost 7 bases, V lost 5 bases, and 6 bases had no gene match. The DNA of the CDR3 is TGCAGCGTTAGGGTACAGGGGGGTGAAAAACTGTTTTTT. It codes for CSVRVQGGEKLFF.

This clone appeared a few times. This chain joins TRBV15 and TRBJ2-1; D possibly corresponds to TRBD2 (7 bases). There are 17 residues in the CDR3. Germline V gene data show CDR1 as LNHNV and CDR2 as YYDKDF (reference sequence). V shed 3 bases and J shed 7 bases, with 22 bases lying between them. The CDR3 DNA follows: TGTGCCACCAGCAGGATGGGGGGGCGGGAGAAACGAAATGAGCAGTTCTTC. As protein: CATSRMGGREKRNEQFF.

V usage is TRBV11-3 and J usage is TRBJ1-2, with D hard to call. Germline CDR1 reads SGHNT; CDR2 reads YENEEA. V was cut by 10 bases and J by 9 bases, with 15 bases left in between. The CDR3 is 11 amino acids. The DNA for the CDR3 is TGTGCCAAATCGGACTTCTCTCGCTACACCTTC. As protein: CAKSDFSRYTF. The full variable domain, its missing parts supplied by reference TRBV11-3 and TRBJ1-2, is EAGVVQSPRYKIIEKKQPVAFWCNPISGHNTLYWYLQNLGQGPELLIRYENEEAVDDSQLPKDRFSAERLKGVDSTLKIQPAELGDSAVYLCAKSDFSRYTFGSGTRLTVV.

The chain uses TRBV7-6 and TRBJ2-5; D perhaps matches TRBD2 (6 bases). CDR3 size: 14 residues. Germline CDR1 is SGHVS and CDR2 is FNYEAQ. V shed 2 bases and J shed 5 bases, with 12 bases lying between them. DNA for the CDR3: TGTGCCAGCAGCTTAATGCCGGAGGGGGAGACCCAGTACTTC. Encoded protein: CASSLMPEGETQYF.

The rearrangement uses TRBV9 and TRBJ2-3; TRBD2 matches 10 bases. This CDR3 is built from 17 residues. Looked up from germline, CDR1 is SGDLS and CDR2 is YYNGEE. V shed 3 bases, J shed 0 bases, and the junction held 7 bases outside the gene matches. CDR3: CASSAQTSGASTDTQYF. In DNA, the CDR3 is TGTGCCAGCAGCGCCCAAACTAGCGGGGCTAGCACAGATACGCAGTATTTT. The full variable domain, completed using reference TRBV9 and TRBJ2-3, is DSGVTQTPKHLITATGQRVTLRCSPRSGDLSVYWYQQSLDQGLQFLIQYYNGEERAKGNILERFSAQQFPDLHSELNLSSLELGDSALYFCASSAQTSGASTDTQYFGPGTRLTVL.

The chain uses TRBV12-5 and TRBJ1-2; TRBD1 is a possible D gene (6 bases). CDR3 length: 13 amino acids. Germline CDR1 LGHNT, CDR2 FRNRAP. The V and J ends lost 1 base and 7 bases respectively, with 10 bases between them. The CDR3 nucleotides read TGTGCTAGTGGTTTGGGGGGGCCTAGTGGCTACACCTTC. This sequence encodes CASGLGGPSGYTF. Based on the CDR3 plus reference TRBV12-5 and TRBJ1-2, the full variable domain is DARVTQTPRHKVTEMGQEVTMRCQPILGHNTVFWYRQTMMQGLELLAYFRNRAPLDDSGMPKDRFSAEMPDATLATLKIQPSEPRDSAVYFCASGLGGPSGYTFGSGTRLTVV.

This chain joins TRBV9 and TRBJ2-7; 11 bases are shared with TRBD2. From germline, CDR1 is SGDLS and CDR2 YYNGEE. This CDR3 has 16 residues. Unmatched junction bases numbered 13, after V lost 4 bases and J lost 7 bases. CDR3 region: CASSRTRLAGSGEQYF. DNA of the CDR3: TGTGCCAGCAGCAGGACCCGACTAGCGGGGTCTGGTGAGCAGTACTTC.

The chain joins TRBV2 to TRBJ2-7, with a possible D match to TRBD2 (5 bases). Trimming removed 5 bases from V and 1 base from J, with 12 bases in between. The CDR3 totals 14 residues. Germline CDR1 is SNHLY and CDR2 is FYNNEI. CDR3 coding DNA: TGTGCCAGCAGTAAGGACGGACTGTCCTACGAGCAGTACTTC. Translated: CASSKDGLSYEQYF.

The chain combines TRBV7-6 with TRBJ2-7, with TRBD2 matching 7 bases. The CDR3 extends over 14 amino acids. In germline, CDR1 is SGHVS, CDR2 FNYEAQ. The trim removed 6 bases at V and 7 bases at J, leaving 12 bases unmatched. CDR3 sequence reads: CASSSLARWREQYF. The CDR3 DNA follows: TGTGCCAGCAGTTCACTAGCGAGGTGGAGGGAGCAGTACTTC.

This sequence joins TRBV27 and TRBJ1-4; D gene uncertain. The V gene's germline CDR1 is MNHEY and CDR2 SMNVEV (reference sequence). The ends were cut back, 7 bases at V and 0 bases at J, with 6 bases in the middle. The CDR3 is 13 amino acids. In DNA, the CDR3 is TGTGCCAGCACCGGGACAACTAATGAAAAACTGTTTTTT. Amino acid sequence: CASTGTTNEKLFF.

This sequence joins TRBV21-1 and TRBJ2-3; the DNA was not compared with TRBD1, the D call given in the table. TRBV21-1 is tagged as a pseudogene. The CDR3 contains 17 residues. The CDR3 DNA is TGTGCCAGCAGCAAAGTAAGGGGACAGAGAGACACAGATACGCAGTATTTT. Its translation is CASSKVRGQRDTDTQYF.

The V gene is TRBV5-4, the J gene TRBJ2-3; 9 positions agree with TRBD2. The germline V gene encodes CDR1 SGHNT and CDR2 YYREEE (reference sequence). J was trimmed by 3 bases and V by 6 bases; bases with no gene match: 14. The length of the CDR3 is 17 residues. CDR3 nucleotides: TGTGCCAGCAACCCTAAAGCGGGAGGCCCAGGGACAGATACGCAGTATTTT. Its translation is CASNPKAGGPGTDTQYF.

In DNA form, the CDR3 reads TGTGCCACCAGCAGTTTAACAGTCGGAGGTAATCAGCCCCAGCATTTT. As protein: CATSSLTVGGNQPQHF. The J gene is TRBJ1-5, the V gene TRBV15; D uncertain. V lost 3 bases and J lost 4, with 16 bases in between. The CDR3 is 16 amino acids. Germline V lookup: CDR1 LNHNV, CDR2 YYDKDF (reference sequence). The full variable domain, rest sourced from reference TRBV15 and TRBJ1-5, is DAMVIQNPRYQVTQFGKPVTLSCSQTLNHNVMYWYQQKSSQAPKLLFHYYDKDFNNEADTPDNFQSRRPNTSFCFLDIRSPGLGDTAMYLCATSSLTVGGNQPQHFGDGTRLSIL.

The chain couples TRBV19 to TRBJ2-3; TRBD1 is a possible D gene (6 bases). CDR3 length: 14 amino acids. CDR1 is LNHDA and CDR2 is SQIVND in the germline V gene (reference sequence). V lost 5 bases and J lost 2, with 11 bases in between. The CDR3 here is CASSFNRDTDTQYF. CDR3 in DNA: TGTGCCAGTAGTTTCAACAGGGACACAGATACGCAGTATTTT.

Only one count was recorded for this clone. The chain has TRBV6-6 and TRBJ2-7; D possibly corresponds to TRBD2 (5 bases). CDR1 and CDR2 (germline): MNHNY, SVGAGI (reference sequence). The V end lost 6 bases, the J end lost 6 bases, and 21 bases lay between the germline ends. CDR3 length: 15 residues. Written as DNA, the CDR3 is TGTGCCAGCAGCCATTCGACTATTGCTAGGATCGAGCAGTACTTC. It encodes CASSHSTIARIEQYF.

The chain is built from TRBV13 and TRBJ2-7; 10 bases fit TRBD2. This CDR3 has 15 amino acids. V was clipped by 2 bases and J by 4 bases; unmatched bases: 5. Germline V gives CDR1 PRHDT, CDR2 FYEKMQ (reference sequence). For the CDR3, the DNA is TGTGCCAGCAGCTTACCTGGGACTAGCGAGTACGAGCAGTACTTC. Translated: CASSLPGTSEYEQYF.

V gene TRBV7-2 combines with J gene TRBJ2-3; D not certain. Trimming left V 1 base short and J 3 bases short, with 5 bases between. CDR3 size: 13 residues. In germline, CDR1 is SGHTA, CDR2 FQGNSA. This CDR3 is CASSLDRTDTQYF. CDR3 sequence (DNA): TGTGCCAGCAGCTTAGATAGAACAGATACGCAGTATTTT.